A selection of T cell receptor beta chains follows, all from one sample in a study of blood T cells in healthy people across ages. From the 5' RACE reads, TCRdb called clonotypes with MiXCR, one entry per CDR3 protein. Here the sample spans around 1.5 million distinct CDR3 sequences, approximately 38% being singletons. Specimen: blood. The origin of the receptors is a woman aged 18 to 35 in good health. CDR3s include the opening cysteine and the closing phenylalanine or tryptophan. A D gene is named only where the DNA matches it firmly. Not all rows give a size; the values are once, few, many and, for expanded clones, a class.

v_gene	abundance	j_gene	d_gene	CDR3nt	CDR3aa
TRBV7-8	.	TRBJ2-1	.	TGTGCCAGCAGCTTTGCCCTCAATGAGCAGTTCTTC	CASSFALNEQFF
TRBV7-2	.	TRBJ2-2	.	TGTGCCAGCACCCGTCGATACGGGGAGCTGTTTTTT	CASTRRYGELFF
TRBV6-2/TRBV6-3	few	TRBJ2-5	.	TGTGCCAGCAAGGCGGGGGCAGCCAATCAAGAGACCCAGTACTTC	CASKAGAANQETQYF
TRBV6-2/TRBV6-3	few	TRBJ1-5	TRBD1	TGTGCCAGCACGGGACAGGGGTACCAGCCCCAGCATTTT	CASTGQGYQPQHF
TRBV6-5	.	TRBJ2-3	.	TGTGCCATCCCGGGGGGCCTCGGTATGAATACGCAGTATTTT	CAIPGGLGMNTQYF
TRBV7-6	.	TRBJ2-1	.	TGTGCCAGCAGCGAAGGGGTTGGCGGGCGGCCCGATGAGCAGTTCTTC	CASSEGVGGRPDEQFF
TRBV27	.	TRBJ2-1	TRBD2	TGTGCCAGCAGTTTATCCCCAGGTGCGGGAGGGCGCTCCAATGAGCAGTTCTTC	CASSLSPGAGGRSNEQFF
TRBV4-1	.	TRBJ1-1	.	TGCGCCAGCAGCCAAGATGCTGCGGACACTGAAGCTTTCTTT	CASSQDAADTEAFF
TRBV4-2	few	TRBJ2-3	.	TGTGCCAGCAGCCAAGATGGTCCCACGTCCCCCACAGATACGCAGTATTTT	CASSQDGPTSPTDTQYF
TRBV10-2	few	TRBJ1-3	.	TGCGCCAGCAGTGAGGCGGCAGGGAGGAAGGACACCATATATTTT	CASSEAAGRKDTIYF
TRBV6-5	.	TRBJ1-5	.	TGTGCCAGCAGTTACGGTCAGAGGGGTAGCAATCAGCCCCAGCATTTT	CASSYGQRGSNQPQHF
TRBV6-5	.	TRBJ2-3	TRBD1	TGTGCCAGCAGTTACTCGCACAGGGGGAGCACAGATACGCAGTATTTT	CASSYSHRGSTDTQYF
TRBV6-1	.	TRBJ2-2	.	TGTGCCAGCAAGGCCCCGGGGATCACCGGGGAGCTGTTTTTT	CASKAPGITGELFF
TRBV11-2	.	TRBJ2-1	TRBD2	TGTGCCAGCAGCCCACGGACTAGCTCTCGCAATGAGCAGTTCTTC	CASSPRTSSRNEQFF
TRBV6-6	few	TRBJ2-7	.	TGTGCCAGCAGTTACATTTCCGAGCAGTACTTC	CASSYISEQYF
TRBV20-1	few	TRBJ1-6	.	TGCAGTGCTAGAGAACCTCAGAATTCACCCCTCCACTTT	CSAREPQNSPLHF
TRBV7-9	.	TRBJ1-2	TRBD1	TGTGCCAGCAGCTTGACCGGGACAGAGGCATTGACCTATGGCTACACCTTC	CASSLTGTEALTYGYTF
TRBV24-1	few	TRBJ2-3	TRBD1	TGTGCCACCAGTGATTGGAGGACAGGGGGAGCAGATACGCAGTATTTT	CATSDWRTGGADTQYF
TRBV6-1	.	TRBJ1-1	.	TGTGCCAGCAGTGAAAGACACAAGAACACTGAAGCTTTCTTT	CASSERHKNTEAFF
TRBV10-3	few	TRBJ2-1	TRBD2	TGTGCCATCAGTGATCTAGCGGGGGGTGTGGATGAGCAGTTCTTC	CAISDLAGGVDEQFF
TRBV11-1	few	TRBJ2-1	TRBD2	TGTGCCAGCAGTCAAGGCCCGGGACTAGCGGGAGGGCCGTCTGTATATGAGCAGTTCTTC	CASSQGPGLAGGPSVYEQFF
TRBV12-3/TRBV12-4	few	TRBJ2-3	TRBD2	TGTGCCAGCAGTAAGGGACTAGCGGGATCCACAGATACGCAGTATTTT	CASSKGLAGSTDTQYF
TRBV20-1	few	TRBJ2-7	TRBD1	TGCAGCCACACGACAGGACAGGGTTGGTACGAGCAGTACTTC	CSHTTGQGWYEQYF
TRBV7-2	.	TRBJ1-5	.	TGTGCCAGCAGCTTATTGGGGTTAAGCAATCAGCCCCGGCATTTT	CASSLLGLSNQPRHF
TRBV15	few	TRBJ2-1	TRBD2	TGTGCCACCAGTCCTAGCGGCAATGAGCAGTTCTTC	CATSPSGNEQFF
TRBV11-3	.	TRBJ2-7	.	TGTGCCAGCAGTGAGGGGGTGGCATACAATGAGCAGTACTTC	CASSEGVAYNEQYF
TRBV28	.	TRBJ1-5	.	TGTGCCAGCAACTGGGGGGGCGTAGGTAATCAGCCCCAGCATTTT	CASNWGGVGNQPQHF
TRBV29-1	few	TRBJ2-6	.	TGCAGCGTTTCGGGGAGCACTCCAGGGAGCTCTGGGGCCAACGTCCTGACTTTC	CSVSGSTPGSSGANVLTF
TRBV6-6	.	TRBJ1-5	TRBD1	TGTGCCAGCAGTCCGGGACAGACCCGGAGGCAGCCCCAGCATTTT	CASSPGQTRRQPQHF
TRBV5-1	.	TRBJ2-7	.	TGCGCCAGCAGCCCACGGACCTCCTACGAGCAGTACTTC	CASSPRTSYEQYF
TRBV10-3	few	TRBJ2-7	.	TGTGCCATCAGTGATGATGGTTACGAGCAGTACTTC	CAISDDGYEQYF
TRBV2	.	TRBJ2-1	.	TGTGCCAGCATGGGCCGGGACTATGAGCAGTTCTTC	CASMGRDYEQFF
TRBV28	.	TRBJ1-6	.	TGTGCCAGCAGGGGGTATTTGAATTCACCCCTCCACTTT	CASRGYLNSPLHF
TRBV5-1	.	TRBJ1-4	.	TGCGCCAGCGGCTCTCATCAGGCAGCTAATGAAAAACTGTTTTTT	CASGSHQAANEKLFF
TRBV10-3	few	TRBJ2-7	TRBD2	TGTGCCATCAGTGAGTCCAGCGGGGGGCCCTACGAGCAGTACTTC	CAISESSGGPYEQYF
TRBV6-5	.	TRBJ1-1	.	TGTGCCAGCAGTTATTCCCCGACGGTGAACACTGAAGCTTTCTTT	CASSYSPTVNTEAFF
TRBV7-9	few	TRBJ2-7	.	TGTGCCAGCAGCTTACAGGGTATGGGCGAGCAGTACTTC	CASSLQGMGEQYF
TRBV6-5	.	TRBJ1-1	TRBD1	TGTGCCAGCAGCCCCCCCGGACAGGGGGCCACTGAAGCTTTCTTT	CASSPPGQGATEAFF
TRBV25-1	.	TRBJ2-6	.	TGTGCCAGCAGCCCGGAGCCGACTGCCAACGTCCTGACTTTC	CASSPEPTANVLTF
TRBV3-1	.	TRBJ2-3	TRBD2	TGTGCCAGCAGCCCCGCCCGGTCACTAGCGGGGGGCACAGATACGCAGTATTTT	CASSPARSLAGGTDTQYF
TRBV13	.	TRBJ1-2	.	TGTGCCAGCAGCTTCTATCTGGCATCCAACTATGGCTACACCTTC	CASSFYLASNYGYTF
TRBV5-1	.	TRBJ2-7	.	TGCGCCAGCACCAAGGGCTTTGCCTCCTACGAGCAGTACTTC	CASTKGFASYEQYF
TRBV20-1	few	TRBJ1-5	.	TGCAGTGCTAACCGGGACACTACCTGGGGGGGCAATCAGCCCCAGCATTTT	CSANRDTTWGGNQPQHF
TRBV6-5	.	TRBJ2-7	.	TGTGCCAGCTCCCGATCCCGGGCCTATGAGCAGTACTTC	CASSRSRAYEQYF
TRBV9	.	TRBJ1-2	.	TGTGCCAGCAGCGTAGACGCGGTGCGGCCCAAATATGGCTACACCTTC	CASSVDAVRPKYGYTF
TRBV20-1	.	TRBJ2-2	.	TGCAGTGCTAGAGATTCCGGGGGACGCCGTGGCGCCGGGGAGCTGTTTTTT	CSARDSGGRRGAGELFF